Given below is one T cell receptor beta chain in context. TCRdb's copy holds only in-frame clones and misses some; the assay was immunoSEQ multiplex PCR. In the table there are about 280,000 clones, around 85% of which are singletons. The source of the sample is a study of blood T cell repertoires in COVID-19. At the level of the study: Sites in the United States, Italy and Spain provided acute and convalescent COVID-19 samples. Sources were T cells, B-cell-depleted T cells, or PBMCs; the material itself was cDNA or gDNA.

The germline V gene has CDR1 LGHNT and CDR2 FRNRAP. This CDR3 is 18 amino acids long. J was trimmed by 0 bases and V by 2 bases; bases with no gene match: 7. The sample comprised peripheral blood. V and J are TRBV12-5 and TRBJ2-6; 7 bases agree with TRBD1. The sequence was collected from a man in his fifties with active or convalescent COVID-19. Written as DNA, the CDR3 is TGTGCTAGTGGTTTGCCCGGGACAGCAAACTCTGGGGCCAACGTCCTGACTTTC. This codes for CASGLPGTANSGANVLTF. Full variable domain (missing parts from reference TRBV12-5 and TRBJ2-6): DARVTQTPRHKVTEMGQEVTMRCQPILGHNTVFWYRQTMMQGLELLAYFRNRAPLDDSGMPKDRFSAEMPDATLATLKIQPSEPRDSAVYFCASGLPGTANSGANVLTFGAGSRLTVL.